The present TCR beta chain was sequenced within a study of T cell repertoires in cytomegalovirus infection. The overall study: Shared public TCR beta signatures pointed to both CMV infection and a matching HLA type. Study findings and constraints: Identification of carriers of CMV plus the relevant HLA was performed using cumulative public TCR beta family frequency. CMV-specific HLA-C-restricted TCR beta clonotypes dominated the ex vivo response.

As for this clonotype: Its specificity is not known.

TCRdb fed the reads into MiXCR, producing one record per CDR3 protein. This table has 230,000 or so distinct CDR3 sequences, about a sixth appearing once. The CDR3 spans 14 residues. V gave up 4 bases and J gave up 2 bases; unmatched junction bases: 4. CDR1 is MNHEY, CDR2 SVGEGT, per germline. The sequenced sample was CD8+ T cells from PBMCs. The receptor comes from a human donor in good health (CMV status not recorded). Some clones in this sample may be carry-over from other donors' samples. The genes are TRBV6-2 or TRBV6-3 and TRBJ2-5; 7 bases are a match to TRBD1. The CDR3 is CASSSVRGQETQYF. CDR3 nucleotide sequence: TGTGCCAGCAGTTCTGTCAGGGGGCAAGAGACCCAGTACTTC.